This T cell receptor beta chain was profiled in a study of CD8+CD57+ T cells in acquired aplastic anemia. CDR3 and TCR beta VDJ profiling relied on a genomic DNA template. MiXCR, applied by TCRdb to the reads, yields one record per CDR3 protein. Found here are around 79,000 distinct CDR3 sequences, about 70% of them singletons; the top ten hold roughly 80%. Comment on this clonotype: What it binds is not known.

Sequenced patients had shown CD8+CD57+ cell expansion by flow cytometry. Study-level findings and limits: Some 31 shared CD8+ CDR3s appeared highly expressed within patients' immunodominant clones.

CDR3 size: 16 residues. V lost 3 bases and J 6 bases, leaving 21 bases between the germline ends. Germline assignment: CDR1 KGHSH and CDR2 LQKENI. This sequence originates from a human donor with aplastic anemia. The sequenced sample consisted of sorted CD4+, CD8+, or CD8+CD57+ T cells (not recorded which) from PBMCs. V gene TRBV18 combines with J gene TRBJ2-7; TRBD2 might be the D (5 bases). CDR3: CASSPIPGSATGEQYF. CDR3 DNA sequence: TGTGCCAGCTCACCTATCCCGGGGAGCGCCACGGGCGAGCAGTACTTC.